The clone carrying this T cell receptor beta chain was detected only a few times. This sample was taken from a study of patients and donors after allogeneic stem cell transplantation. The CDR3 has 13 amino acids. V lost 7 bases and J lost 4, with 10 bases in between. TCRdb analysed the RT-PCR reads with MiXCR anew, one entry per CDR3 protein. The sample shows more than 150,000 distinct CDR3 sequences, roughly two fifths of them seen only once. The sequence was collected from a human donor who was either an allogeneic HSCT recipient or a stem cell or donor lymphocyte infusion donor (not recorded which). It is not recorded whose cells these are; they may come from a transplant donor. Material: blood, either unsorted or a sorted T cell fraction (not recorded which). The chain employs TRBV12-3 or TRBV12-4 and TRBJ2-2; no clear D. The CDR3 region has the DNA TGTGCCAGCAAACCCTCGGGCACCGGGGAGCTGTTTTTT. Its protein is CASKPSGTGELFF.